Sequencing of this T cell receptor beta chain was carried out in a study of blood T cell repertoires in COVID-19. The CDR3 spans 15 residues. Germline assignment: CDR1 SGHVS and CDR2 FQNEAQ. Trimming cost V 3 bases and J 1 base, with 9 bases left between them. Only in-frame clones appear in the TCRdb table, and some are missing; sequencing was by immunoSEQ multiplex PCR. Among approximately 250,000 clones, roughly nine tenths were seen once, and the ten largest hold over 8%. The receptor comes from a man aged 40-50 years with active or convalescent COVID-19. The sample comprised peripheral blood. The chain couples TRBV7-8 to TRBJ2-2, with a weak D call TRBD1 (5 bases). CDR3 nucleotide sequence: TGTGCCAGCAGCTTCAGTACAGGGAACACCGGGGAGCTGTTTTTT. This gives the protein CASSFSTGNTGELFF.